This entry lists 22 T cell receptor beta chains sequenced from one sample in a study of blood T cell repertoires in COVID-19. The repertoire was sequenced with immunoSEQ multiplex PCR; TCRdb's copy has only in-frame clones and lacks some. The sample has almost 35,000 clones; more than 75% are singletons. Sequencing used peripheral blood. These receptor sequences come from an elderly man with acute or convalescent COVID-19.

The chain joins TRBV12-3 or TRBV12-4 to TRBJ2-7, with 7 bases lining up with TRBD2. CDR3 length equals 12 residues. After removal of 4 bases from V and 6 bases from J, the junction contained 3 bases not matched to a gene. Here the CDR3 DNA reads TGTGCCAGCAGTTCCTCGGGGGGCGAGCAGTACTTC. It is translated as CASSSSGGEQYF.

The rearrangement joins TRBV28 to TRBJ1-4, with TRBD1 as a possible D gene (6 bases). The CDR3 runs 15 residues. Germline V gene lookup returns CDR1 MDHEN and CDR2 SYDVKM. V was pared by 1 base and J by 7 bases, with 13 bases between. The CDR3 reads CASSLFGTPPEKLFF. The CDR3 DNA follows: TGTGCCAGCAGTTTATTCGGGACACCCCCTGAAAAACTGTTTTTT.

The gene calls are TRBV4-1 and TRBJ1-5; D gene unclear. The germline CDR1 and CDR2 sequences are MGHRA and YSYEKL. V was clipped by 0 bases and J by 3 bases, with 12 bases between them. This CDR3 region has 16 residues. The chain's CDR3 is CASSQELGSYNQPQHF. The CDR3 bases are TGCGCCAGCAGCCAAGAGCTTGGGAGTTACAATCAGCCCCAGCATTTT.

This chain uses TRBV25-1 with TRBJ2-5; 10 bases fit TRBD2. V lost 0 bases, J lost 5 bases, and 9 bases stayed unmatched. Germline CDR1 and CDR2: MGHDK and SYGVNS. The CDR3 runs to 17 residues. This CDR3 reads CASSEYKREGLGETQYF. The DNA of the CDR3 is TGTGCCAGCAGTGAATATAAGCGGGAGGGCCTAGGGGAGACCCAGTACTTC.

This clone was detected only once. This chain joins TRBV7-2 and TRBJ1-1; D is unclear. CDR1 and CDR2 from the germline V gene are SGHTA and FQGNSA. The CDR3 runs 12 residues. Trimming pared 1 base from V and 7 bases from J, leaving 7 bases between. The CDR3 DNA reads as TGTGCCAGCAGCTTAGTTCGGGTTGAAGCTTTCTTT. It specifies CASSLVRVEAFF.

This chain uses TRBV25-1 with TRBJ2-1, with 11 bases that match TRBD1. The germline V gene encodes CDR1 MGHDK and CDR2 SYGVNS. This CDR3 has 14 residues. V shed 5 bases and J 7 bases; nucleotides not matched to a gene: 4. The CDR3 loop reads CASSQGQGANEQFF. CDR3 nucleotide sequence: TGTGCCAGCAGTCAAGGACAGGGGGCGAATGAGCAGTTCTTC.

The V call is TRBV19, the J call TRBJ2-2, with 9 bases fitting TRBD2. Per germline, CDR1 LNHDA and CDR2 SQIVND (reference sequence). This CDR3 is built from 15 residues. V lost 6 bases, J lost 7 bases, and 9 bases stayed unmatched. CDR3 DNA: TGTGCCAGTAGCCCGGCTAGCGGGAATATCGGGGAGCTGTTTTTT. This gives the protein CASSPASGNIGELFF.

The chain uses TRBV9 and TRBJ2-7; 7 nucleotides line up with TRBD2. V lost 3 bases, J lost 2 bases, and 8 bases stayed unmatched. Per the germline V gene, CDR1 is SGDLS and CDR2 is YYNGEE. The CDR3 has 15 residues. The CDR3 reads CASSAGGSPTYEQYF. In nucleotides, the CDR3 is TGTGCCAGCAGCGCGGGAGGTAGCCCGACCTACGAGCAGTACTTC.

The chain couples TRBV7-3 to TRBJ2-6; D is perhaps TRBD2 (5 bases). This CDR3 has 16 residues. The germline V gene has CDR1 SGHTA and CDR2 FQGTGA. Trimming shortened V by 5 bases and J by 4 bases, and 15 bases separated the two germline ends. CDR3 bases: TGTGCCAGCAGCCTCTCCCCGGGGTCCGGGGCCAACGTCCTGACTTTC. It yields the protein CASSLSPGSGANVLTF. The entire variable domain, with the rest obtained from reference TRBV7-3 and TRBJ2-6, is as follows: GAGVSQTPSNKVTEKGKYVELRCDPISGHTALYWYRQSLGQGPEFLIYFQGTGAADDSGLPNDRFFAVRPEGSVSTLKIQRTERGDSAVYLCASSLSPGSGANVLTFGAGSRLTVL.

V gene TRBV19 combines with J gene TRBJ2-7; TRBD1 matches at 8 bases. CDR1 is LNHDA, CDR2 SQIVND, per germline (reference sequence). With V trimmed by 5 bases and J by 5 bases, 8 bases remained unmatched. This CDR3 spans 14 amino acids. CDR3 region: CASSFRQGLNEQYF. The DNA for the CDR3 is TGTGCCAGTAGTTTCCGACAGGGGTTAAACGAGCAGTACTTC.

The CDR3 loop reads CAISPGTGNEQFF. DNA for the CDR3: TGTGCCATCAGTCCCGGGACAGGGAATGAGCAGTTCTTC. This sequence joins TRBV10-3 and TRBJ2-1; 9 positions agree with TRBD1. The CDR3 covers 13 residues. Germline trimming cut 5 bases from V and 7 bases from J; bases unmatched to any gene: 3. Per germline, CDR1 ENHRY and CDR2 SYGVKD.

This chain links TRBV10-3 with TRBJ2-7; perhaps TRBD2 as D (5 bases). V lost 0 bases to trimming and J lost 9 bases, with 15 bases between them. This CDR3 is 14 amino acids long. The germline V gene has CDR1 ENHRY and CDR2 SYGVKD. The CDR3 region has the DNA TGTGCCATCAGTGAGTCTCTGCCGGGGAATGGGCAGTACTTC. Translating gives CAISESLPGNGQYF.

The table lists this clone with a count of one. The genes are TRBV18 and TRBJ2-7; a possible D gene is TRBD1 (5 bases). Germline V lookup: CDR1 KGHSH, CDR2 LQKENI. This CDR3 has 13 amino acids. Between the trimmed V and J ends, which lost 2 bases and 1 base, there was a span of 6 bases. The CDR3 sequence: CASSPGASYEQYF. CDR3 bases: TGTGCCAGCTCACCAGGGGCTTCCTACGAGCAGTACTTC.

The gene calls are TRBV27 and TRBJ2-7, with TRBD1 matching over 9 bases. This CDR3 is 15 amino acids long. CDR1 MNHEY and CDR2 SMNVEV come from the germline V gene (reference sequence). V lost 6 bases to trimming and J lost 1 base; unmatched junction nucleotides: 7. The CDR3 DNA reads TGTGCCAGCAGCCATTGGGGGACAGGGTCCTACGAGCAGTACTTC. Its protein is CASSHWGTGSYEQYF.

The chain couples TRBV18 to TRBJ2-1; tentatively, D is TRBD1 (6 bases). Looked up from germline, CDR1 is KGHSH and CDR2 is LQKENI. CDR3 length: 16 residues. V shed 0 bases and J shed 4 bases, with 13 bases lying between them. The CDR3 loop reads CASSPPSARGYNEQFF. As DNA, the CDR3 is TGTGCCAGCTCACCACCGTCGGCTAGGGGGTACAATGAGCAGTTCTTC.

The genes are TRBV27 and TRBJ2-2; TRBD2 agrees at 8 bases. This CDR3 region has 16 residues. V shed 7 bases, J shed 6 bases, and the junction held 13 bases outside the gene matches. Germline CDR1 is MNHEY and CDR2 is SMNVEV (reference sequence). This chain's CDR3 is CASTGRGEREPGELFF. CDR3 in DNA: TGTGCCAGCACCGGGAGGGGGGAGCGGGAGCCCGGGGAGCTGTTTTTT.

This chain joins TRBV11-2 and TRBJ1-1; a possible D gene is TRBD1 (6 bases). Germline values: CDR1 SGHAT, CDR2 FQNNGV. V was cut by 11 bases and J by 3 bases, with 10 bases left in between. CDR3 length: 11 residues. DNA of the CDR3: TGTGCCTCCCAGGGGTACACTGAAGCTTTCTTT. It codes for CASQGYTEAFF.

V gene TRBV6-5 combines with J gene TRBJ2-2; D may be TRBD1 (5 bases). Germline loops: CDR1 MNHEY, CDR2 SVGAGI. Between the trimmed V and J ends, which lost 5 bases and 5 bases, there was a span of 15 bases. This CDR3 comprises 15 residues. The CDR3 nucleotides are TGTGCCAGCAGTCCTACCCTCCAGGGAACCGGGGAGCTGTTTTTT. It translates to CASSPTLQGTGELFF.

This sequence joins TRBV6-5 and TRBJ1-5; no clear D. The V end lost 6 bases, the J end lost 4 bases, and 10 bases lay between the germline ends. CDR3 size: 13 residues. CDR1 is MNHEY, CDR2 SVGAGI, per germline. The CDR3 region has the DNA TGTGCCAGCAGGTTACAAATTAATCAGCCCCAGCATTTT. It codes for CASRLQINQPQHF.

The chain is built from TRBV7-2 and TRBJ2-1, with D uncertain. The CDR3 has 14 residues. V lost 6 bases and J 7 bases, leaving 16 bases between the germline ends. Germline CDR1 is SGHTA and CDR2 is FQGNSA. This CDR3 is CASRSGQARNEQFF. Here the CDR3 DNA reads TGTGCCAGCAGGTCGGGTCAAGCAAGGAATGAGCAGTTCTTC.

In this sample, this clone turned up a few times. CDR3 residues: CASSPGLFTDTQYF. CDR3 bases: TGTGCCAGCAGCCCGGGACTTTTCACAGATACGCAGTATTTT. The chain links TRBV7-2 to TRBJ2-3; TRBD2 is a possible D gene (6 bases). The V end lost 5 bases, the J end lost 2 bases, and 11 bases lay between the germline ends. The CDR3 is made up of 14 amino acids. Germline values: CDR1 SGHTA, CDR2 FQGNSA. The full variable domain, completed using reference TRBV7-2 and TRBJ2-3, is GAGVSQSPSNKVTEKGKDVELRCDPISGHTALYWYRQSLGQGLEFLIYFQGNSAPDKSGLPSDRFSAERTGGSVSTLTIQRTQQEDSAVYLCASSPGLFTDTQYFGPGTRLTVL.

The chain joins TRBV7-2 to TRBJ1-1, with D perhaps TRBD1 (5 bases). Trimming removed 3 bases at V and 10 bases at J, with 12 bases between. This CDR3 comprises 12 residues. Germline CDR1 reads SGHTA; CDR2 reads FQGNSA. The CDR3 sequence is CASSLGGIRAFF. DNA for the CDR3: TGTGCCAGCAGCTTGGGGGGGATTAGAGCTTTCTTT.